This T cell receptor (beta chain) was sequenced in a study of T cell responses to AZD1222 COVID-19 vaccine. Regarding the study as a whole: Dominant CD4 TCR responses targeted spike regions 160-218 and 743-854. Baseline serostatus was positive in only six AZD1222 recipients.

Measured with immunoSEQ multiplex PCR; TCRdb has only the in-frame clones, and not every one. This sample has about 66,000 clones, with 85% to 90% found just once. Germline CDR1 is SNHLY and CDR2 is FYNNEI. This CDR3 comprises 15 residues. V was pared by 4 bases and J by 5 bases, with 8 bases of the junction left unmatched. This clone was counted a few times. The antigen remains unidentified. The chain joins TRBV2 to TRBJ2-5; 9 nucleotides agree with TRBD1. The input for sequencing was peripheral blood, taken 28 days after the second dose of the MenACWY control vaccine. This TCR was sampled from an adult who received the MenACWY meningococcal vaccine as a control. DNA of the CDR3: TGTGCCAGCAGTGCGGACAGGGGAGATTGGGAGACCCAGTACTTC. Its translation is CASSADRGDWETQYF. Full variable domain (rest looked up from reference TRBV2 and TRBJ2-5): EPEVTQTPSHQVTQMGQEVILRCVPISNHLYFYWYRQILGQKVEFLVSFYNNEISEKSEIFDDQFSVERPDGSNFTLKIRSTKLEDSAMYFCASSADRGDWETQYFGPGTRLLVL.